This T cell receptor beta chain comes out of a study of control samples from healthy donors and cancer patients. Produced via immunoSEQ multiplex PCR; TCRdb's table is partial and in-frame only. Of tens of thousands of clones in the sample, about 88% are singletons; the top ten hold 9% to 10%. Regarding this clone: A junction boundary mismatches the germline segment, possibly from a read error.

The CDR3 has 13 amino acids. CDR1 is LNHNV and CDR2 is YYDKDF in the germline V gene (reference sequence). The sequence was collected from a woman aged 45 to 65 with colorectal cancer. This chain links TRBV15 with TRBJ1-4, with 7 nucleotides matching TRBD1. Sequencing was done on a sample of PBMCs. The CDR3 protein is CATSGDRVEKLFF. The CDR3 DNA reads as TGTGCCACCAGCGGAGACAGGGTTGAAAAACTGTTTTTT.